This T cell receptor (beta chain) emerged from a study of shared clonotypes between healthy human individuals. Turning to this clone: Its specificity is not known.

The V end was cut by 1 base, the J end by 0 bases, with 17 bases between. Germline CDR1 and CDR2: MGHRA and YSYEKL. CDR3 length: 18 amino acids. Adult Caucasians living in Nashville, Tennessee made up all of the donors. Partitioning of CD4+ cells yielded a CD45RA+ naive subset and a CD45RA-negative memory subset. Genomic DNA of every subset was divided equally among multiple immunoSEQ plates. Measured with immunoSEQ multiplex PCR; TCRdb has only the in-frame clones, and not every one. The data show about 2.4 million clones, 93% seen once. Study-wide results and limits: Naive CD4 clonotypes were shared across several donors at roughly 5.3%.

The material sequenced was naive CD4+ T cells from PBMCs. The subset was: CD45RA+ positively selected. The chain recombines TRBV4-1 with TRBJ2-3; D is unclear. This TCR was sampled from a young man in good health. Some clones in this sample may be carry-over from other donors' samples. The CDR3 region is CASSQGLVGLLSTDTQYF. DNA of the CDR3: TGCGCCAGCAGCCAAGGGTTAGTGGGCTTACTTAGCACAGATACGCAGTATTTT.